This T cell receptor (beta chain) was identified in a study of identical twins. This clonotype was seen a handful of times. A single record per CDR3 protein comes from TCRdb applying MiXCR to the 5' RACE reads. The sample lists some 260,000 distinct CDR3 sequences, 11% to 15% occurring once. V lost 3 bases to trimming and J lost 5 bases, with 10 bases between them. Germline V gene data show CDR1 as SGHAT and CDR2 as FQNNGV. This CDR3 spans 14 amino acids. This rearrangement joins TRBV11-2 to TRBJ2-2; tentative D call: TRBD1 (6 bases). This sequence was found in a woman aged 18-29 years in good health. Sequenced sample: memory (CD45RO+) T cells sorted from blood. The CDR3 DNA sequence: TGTGCCAGCAGCTTCCAAGGGGGTACCGGGGAGCTGTTTTTT. Residues: CASSFQGGTGELFF. Filled out from reference TRBV11-2 and TRBJ2-2, the complete variable domain reads EAGVAQSPRYKIIEKRQSVAFWCNPISGHATLYWYQQILGQGPKLLIQFQNNGVVDDSQLPKDRFSAERLKGVDSTLKIQPAKLEDSAVYLCASSFQGGTGELFFGEGSRLTVL.